These 9 T cell receptor beta chains were sequenced from one sample in a study of T cell responses to AZD1222 COVID-19 vaccine (dated by TCRdb to about 2021). The sample's time point label is to be understood as: baseline before first vaccination. The method was the immunoSEQ multiplex PCR assay. The source is immuneACCESS, and TCRdb retained only in-frame sequences with V and J called. Part of the clones is not carried over; for the studies checked, unresolved V genes explain less than half of this, and the remainder is unexplained. The sample data list approximately 120,000 clones, and about 89% of these were observed just once. Roughly 4.7% of the sample goes to the ten largest clones. The material was peripheral blood, obtained on day 0 of AZD1222 vaccination. The source of these receptors is an adult in good health.

The chain joins TRBV4-3 to TRBJ2-7; D remains ambiguous. CDR1 and CDR2 (germline): LGHNA, YSLEER. The CDR3 extends over 15 amino acids. The germline V and J ends were trimmed by 1 base and 0 bases, with 10 bases remaining between them. The CDR3 sequence: CASSQGAGSSYEQYF. The CDR3 DNA reads TGCGCCAGCAGCCAAGGTGCCGGAAGCTCCTACGAGCAGTACTTC.

The chain links TRBV30 to TRBJ1-6, with D uncertain. Germline CDR1 reads GTSNPN; CDR2 reads SVGIG (reference sequence). The CDR3 consists of 13 residues. Trimming removed 5 bases at V and 8 bases at J, with 13 bases between. In DNA, the CDR3 is TGTGCCTGGTCGGGAGGGTTAGATTCACCCCTCCACTTT. This codes for CAWSGGLDSPLHF.

The rearrangement uses TRBV12-3 or TRBV12-4 and TRBJ2-1; no definite D call. The CDR3 has 12 residues. V gave up 3 bases and J gave up 7 bases, with 7 bases separating them. CDR3 region: CASSFLGNEQFF. In DNA form, the CDR3 reads TGTGCCAGCAGTTTTCTGGGGAATGAGCAGTTCTTC.

The chain uses TRBV7-2 and TRBJ1-3, with D maybe TRBD1 (6 bases). This CDR3 has 16 amino acids. The germline V gene has CDR1 SGHTA and CDR2 FQGNSA. V lost 5 bases and J 0 bases, leaving 14 bases between the germline ends. CDR3 amino acids: CASSHPGHTSGNTIYF. In nucleotides, the CDR3 is TGTGCCAGCAGCCACCCGGGACATACCTCTGGAAACACCATATATTTT.

This chain uses TRBV9 with TRBJ1-1; D is ambiguous. The CDR3 totals 13 residues. Germline V gives CDR1 SGDLS, CDR2 YYNGEE. V dropped 4 bases and J dropped 2 bases, with 9 bases sitting between them. This CDR3 is CASSTGLNTEAFF. CDR3 nucleotide sequence: TGTGCCAGCAGCACCGGACTTAACACTGAAGCTTTCTTT.

The chain uses TRBV7-2 and TRBJ2-7; D is possibly TRBD1 or TRBD2 (5 bases each). The CDR3 loop spans 15 amino acids. V was shortened by 8 bases and J by 3 bases, with 20 bases between the two germline ends. The germline V gene has CDR1 SGHTA and CDR2 FQGNSA. CDR3 DNA: TGTGCCAGCGGGGCTCCGGGACGGCAGCTCTACGAGCAGTACTTC. Translating it yields CASGAPGRQLYEQYF.

The chain recombines TRBV14 with TRBJ1-1, with 9 bases aligning to TRBD1. Germline trimming cut 5 bases from V and 10 bases from J; bases unmatched to any gene: 11. The CDR3 has 14 residues. In germline, CDR1 is SGHDN, CDR2 FVKESK. CDR3 nucleotides: TGTGCCAGCAGCGGTCTGACAGGGGGGAAGAGAGCTTTCTTT. The encoded protein is CASSGLTGGKRAFF.

The J gene is TRBJ2-7, the V gene TRBV21-1. TRBV21-1 is listed as a pseudogene. CDR3 length equals 9 residues. CDR3 sequence: CASSKGGKV. CDR3 in DNA: TGTGCCAGCAGCAAAGGGGGAAAAGTC.

The V call is TRBV28, the J call TRBJ1-5; 7 bases line up with TRBD1. The germline V gene encodes CDR1 MDHEN and CDR2 SYDVKM. V shed 3 bases and J 7 bases; nucleotides not matched to a gene: 9. This CDR3 contains 15 residues. The CDR3 DNA reads as TGTGCCAGCAGTTTTCCCACAGGGGCTCGGCAGCCCCAGCATTTT. Protein product: CASSFPTGARQPQHF. The whole variable domain, filled in from reference TRBV28 and TRBJ1-5, reads DVKVTQSSRYLVKRTGEKVFLECVQDMDHENMFWYRQDPGLGLRLIYFSYDVKMKEKGDIPEGYSVSREKKERFSLILESASTNQTSMYLCASSFPTGARQPQHFGDGTRLSIL.